This TCR beta chain was sequenced during a study of blood T cell repertoires in COVID-19. After removal of 5 bases from V and 4 bases from J, the junction contained 8 bases not matched to a gene. The CDR3 consists of 15 residues. Per the germline V gene, CDR1 is LNHDA and CDR2 is SQIVND (reference sequence). Original analysis: For nucleated cells, counts were estimated from reference gene primer amplification. Libraries were prepared by immunoSEQ multiplex PCR; TCRdb keeps only in-frame clonotypes and omits some of them. The V and J calls and clone size were taken over from that table, and D and trimming were inferred from the DNA. The sample holds some 260,000 clones, approximately 90% seen once.

Sequenced sample: PBMCs or T cells enriched from blood (not recorded which). V usage is TRBV19 and J usage is TRBJ1-2, with 9 bases identical to TRBD1. The receptor's source is a woman in her 30s with acute COVID-19. As DNA, the CDR3 is TGTGCCAGTAGTGCGTGGGACAGGGCGTCCTATGGCTACACCTTC. It is translated as CASSAWDRASYGYTF. Filled out from reference TRBV19 and TRBJ1-2, the complete variable domain reads DGGITQSPKYLFRKEGQNVTLSCEQNLNHDAMYWYRQDPGQGLRLIYYSQIVNDFQKGDIAEGYSVSREKKESFPLTVTSAQKNPTAFYLCASSAWDRASYGYTFGSGTRLTVV.